The next 19 T cell receptor beta chains were all read from a single sample in a study of blood T cell repertoires in COVID-19. The assay was immunoSEQ multiplex PCR, and TCRdb's table has in-frame clones only and misses some. The sample records about 220,000 clones, about 80% being singletons. The sequencing sample was made of peripheral blood. These receptors were obtained from a woman in her sixties with acute or convalescent COVID-19.

The CDR3 is CASSSTGTGGYTF. The CDR3 coding sequence is TGTGCCAGCAGTTCTACCGGGACAGGGGGCTACACCTTC. The V call is TRBV2, the J call TRBJ1-2; TRBD1 agrees at 9 bases. Trimming cost V 5 bases and J 8 bases; bases outside gene matches: 6. CDR1 is SNHLY, CDR2 FYNNEI, per germline. CDR3 length equals 13 residues.

The genes are TRBV7-9 and TRBJ2-3; D remains ambiguous. V was shortened by 5 bases and J by 2 bases, with 14 bases between the two germline ends. Germline V gene lookup returns CDR1 SEHNR and CDR2 FQNEAQ (reference sequence). The length of the CDR3 is 15 residues. The CDR3: CASSQLPSHTDTQYF. In DNA form, the CDR3 reads TGTGCCAGCAGCCAACTACCTTCTCACACAGATACGCAGTATTTT.

This chain links TRBV2 with TRBJ2-7; TRBD1 might be the D (6 bases). The V gene lost 1 base and the J gene lost 3 bases, with 13 bases spanning the gap. Germline values: CDR1 SNHLY, CDR2 FYNNEI. This CDR3 has 15 amino acids. The CDR3 sequence is CASSEGATGIYEQYF. The DNA of the CDR3 is TGTGCCAGCAGTGAAGGCGCAACAGGGATCTACGAGCAGTACTTC.

The chain carries TRBV13 and TRBJ2-7, with 10 positions matching TRBD1. This CDR3 is built from 16 residues. V shed 5 bases and J 5 bases; nucleotides not matched to a gene: 12. Per the germline V gene, CDR1 is PRHDT and CDR2 is FYEKMQ (reference sequence). CDR3 loop: CASSPRPGQGSNEQYF. The CDR3 DNA is TGTGCCAGCAGCCCTCGACCGGGACAGGGGTCCAACGAGCAGTACTTC.

In its sample, this clone was seen once. The rearrangement joins TRBV28 to TRBJ1-2; D gene unclear. The germline V gene encodes CDR1 MDHEN and CDR2 SYDVKM. The CDR3 is 12 residues long. Trimming stripped 3 bases from V and 5 bases from J, with 7 bases between. This CDR3 reads CASSFLRYGYTF. For the CDR3, the DNA is TGTGCCAGCAGTTTTCTCCGGTATGGCTACACCTTC.

The chain uses TRBV15 and TRBJ2-3; 9 bases are a match to TRBD1. The CDR3 extends over 16 amino acids. The ends lost 3 bases at V and 2 bases at J; junction bases unmatched: 6. CDR1 and CDR2 (germline): LNHNV, YYDKDF (reference sequence). CDR3 coding DNA: TGTGCCACCAGCAGCAGGGACAGGGTGAACACAGATACGCAGTATTTT. Protein sequence: CATSSRDRVNTDTQYF.

DNA for the CDR3: TGTGCCAGCAGCTTAAAATTGAGGTACGAGCAGTACTTC. Translation: CASSLKLRYEQYF. The chain has TRBV7-2 and TRBJ2-7; D is unresolved. The CDR3 consists of 13 residues. V was cut by 2 bases and J by 4 bases, with 9 bases left in between. Germline loops: CDR1 SGHTA, CDR2 FQGNSA. Full variable domain (rest looked up from reference TRBV7-2 and TRBJ2-7): GAGVSQSPSNKVTEKGKDVELRCDPISGHTALYWYRQSLGQGLEFLIYFQGNSAPDKSGLPSDRFSAERTGGSVSTLTIQRTQQEDSAVYLCASSLKLRYEQYFGPGTRLTVT.

CDR3 residues: CASSLVQTAQYF. The DNA of the CDR3 is TGTGCCAGCAGCTTGGTCCAAACGGCGCAGTATTTT. The chain uses TRBV13 and TRBJ2-3; D is undetermined. Looked up from germline, CDR1 is PRHDT and CDR2 is FYEKMQ (reference sequence). The CDR3 runs to 12 residues. V was trimmed by 3 bases and J by 10 bases, leaving 11 bases between them.

The V gene is TRBV28, the J gene TRBJ1-2; D is uncertain. V gave up 3 bases and J gave up 7 bases, with 15 bases separating them. Germline lookup yields CDR1 MDHEN and CDR2 SYDVKM. CDR3 length equals 14 residues. CDR3 DNA sequence: TGTGCCAGCAGTTTTGAAACTATTTCGTCTGGCTACACCTTC. Translation gives CASSFETISSGYTF.

This clone was detected once. The chain links TRBV2 to TRBJ1-2; no firm D call. CDR1 is SNHLY, CDR2 FYNNEI, per germline. This CDR3 comprises 18 residues. V lost 2 bases and J lost 5, with 24 bases in between. The CDR3 nucleotides are TGTGCCAGCAGTGAACGGGGAATAGGTGGCAGGAGGGATTATGGCTACACCTTC. Translation: CASSERGIGGRRDYGYTF.

DNA of the CDR3: TGTGCCAGCAGCTCAAGCCCCTCCTACGAGCAGTACTTC. It codes for CASSSSPSYEQYF. The gene calls are TRBV7-2 and TRBJ2-7, with no clear D. Trimming shortened V by 4 bases and J by 0 bases, and 7 bases separated the two germline ends. Germline lookup yields CDR1 SGHTA and CDR2 FQGNSA. The CDR3 contains 13 residues. The full variable domain, in which reference TRBV7-2 and TRBJ2-7 provide the parts outside the CDR3, is GAGVSQSPSNKVTEKGKDVELRCDPISGHTALYWYRQSLGQGLEFLIYFQGNSAPDKSGLPSDRFSAERTGGSVSTLTIQRTQQEDSAVYLCASSSSPSYEQYFGPGTRLTVT.

CDR3 region: CASRGSRTTYEQYF. The CDR3 DNA is TGTGCCAGCAGAGGAAGCAGGACAACCTACGAGCAGTACTTC. The chain recombines TRBV6-5 with TRBJ2-7, with a tentative D call TRBD1 (5 bases). The CDR3 loop spans 14 amino acids. V was pared by 6 bases and J by 2 bases, with 14 bases between. Germline V lookup: CDR1 MNHEY, CDR2 SVGAGI.

The rearrangement uses TRBV7-2 and TRBJ1-1; maybe TRBD1 (5 bases). From germline, CDR1 is SGHTA and CDR2 FQGNSA. This CDR3 comprises 16 residues. Trimming cost V 5 bases and J 0 bases, with 16 bases left between them. In DNA form, the CDR3 reads TGTGCCAGCAGCCAGGCAGGGTTTGGGGTGAACACTGAAGCTTTCTTT. This translates into CASSQAGFGVNTEAFF.

The DNA of the CDR3 is TGTGCCAGCAACGGGGCGGGGGTTGGGTCCGGGGAGCTGTTTTTT. This gives the protein CASNGAGVGSGELFF. V and J are TRBV5-4 and TRBJ2-2, with 7 bases lining up with TRBD2. The CDR3 consists of 15 residues. Germline lookup yields CDR1 SGHNT and CDR2 YYREEE (reference sequence). Trimming removed 6 bases from V and 6 bases from J; junction bases left unmatched: 11.

V is TRBV30 and J is TRBJ1-2; 7 nucleotides agree with TRBD1. Germline CDR1 GTSNPN, CDR2 SVGIG (reference sequence). V trimming: 0 bases; J trimming: 6 bases; junction bases outside the gene matches: 7. The CDR3 totals 14 residues. This CDR3 is CAWSVGDSLHGYTF. The CDR3 DNA sequence: TGTGCCTGGAGTGTCGGGGACAGTCTACATGGCTACACCTTC.

The chain uses TRBV6-5 and TRBJ1-3, with D tentatively TRBD1 (5 bases). Germline V gene data show CDR1 as MNHEY and CDR2 as SVGAGI. Trimming shortened V by 0 bases and J by 3 bases, and 12 bases separated the two germline ends. The CDR3 is made up of 16 amino acids. CDR3 amino acids: CASSYSRQRGGNTIYF. CDR3 sequence (DNA): TGTGCCAGCAGTTACTCCCGTCAAAGGGGTGGAAACACCATATATTTT.

The gene calls are TRBV15 and TRBJ2-3, with TRBD1 identical over 8 bases. The CDR3 extends over 16 amino acids. V lost 3 bases to trimming and J lost 6 bases; unmatched junction nucleotides: 11. Germline CDR1 is LNHNV and CDR2 is YYDKDF (reference sequence). The CDR3 coding sequence is TGTGCCACCAGCAGGGACAGGGTAGGGATAGGGGATACGCAGTATTTT. Translated: CATSRDRVGIGDTQYF. Looking up the rest from reference TRBV15 and TRBJ2-3 gives the full variable domain: DAMVIQNPRYQVTQFGKPVTLSCSQTLNHNVMYWYQQKSSQAPKLLFHYYDKDFNNEADTPDNFQSRRPNTSFCFLDIRSPGLGDTAMYLCATSRDRVGIGDTQYFGPGTRLTVL.

V gene TRBV27 combines with J gene TRBJ2-7; 8 nucleotides agree with TRBD2. Losses at the gene ends were 5 bases for V and 2 bases for J; bases not matched to a gene: 8. Germline CDR1 reads MNHEY; CDR2 reads SMNVEV (reference sequence). The CDR3 consists of 15 residues. The CDR3 DNA reads as TGTGCCAGCAGTCCCCAACTAGCGGCTACCTACGAGCAGTACTTC. It yields the protein CASSPQLAATYEQYF.

The chain joins TRBV5-1 to TRBJ1-3, with D unresolved. The germline V and J ends were trimmed by 0 bases and 0 bases, with 4 bases remaining between them. The CDR3 extends over 14 amino acids. Looked up from germline, CDR1 is SGHRS and CDR2 is YFSETQ. The CDR3 is CASSLDGSGNTIYF. CDR3 DNA: TGCGCCAGCAGCTTGGACGGCTCTGGAAACACCATATATTTT. Filled out from reference TRBV5-1 and TRBJ1-3, the complete variable domain reads KAGVTQTPRYLIKTRGQQVTLSCSPISGHRSVSWYQQTPGQGLQFLFEYFSETQRNKGNFPGRFSGRQFSNSRSEMNVSTLELGDSALYLCASSLDGSGNTIYFGEGSWLTVV.